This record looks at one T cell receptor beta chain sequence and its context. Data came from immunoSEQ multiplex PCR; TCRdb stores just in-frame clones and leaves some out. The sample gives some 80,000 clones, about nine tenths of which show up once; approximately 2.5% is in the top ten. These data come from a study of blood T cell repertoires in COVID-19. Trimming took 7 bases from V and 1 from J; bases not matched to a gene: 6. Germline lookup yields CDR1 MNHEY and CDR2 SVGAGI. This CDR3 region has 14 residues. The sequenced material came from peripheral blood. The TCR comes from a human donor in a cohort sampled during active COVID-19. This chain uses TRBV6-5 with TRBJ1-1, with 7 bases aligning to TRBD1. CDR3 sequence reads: CASTQGQANTEAFF. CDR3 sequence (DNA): TGTGCCAGCACTCAAGGACAGGCGAACACTGAAGCTTTCTTT.